Below, one T cell receptor (beta chain) is given with its context. PBMCs were isolated from a 10 ml sample of fresh peripheral blood. Amplification of the TCR beta CDR3 regions used RNA transcripts (as template). HTBI primers were used in a first-round RT-PCR, which preceded a second-round multiplex PCR. TCRdb reanalysed the multiplex PCR reads using MiXCR and keeps one entry per CDR3 protein. The data hold 500,000 to 800,000 distinct CDR3 sequences, with under 50% observed a single time. The sample comes from a study of Graves' ophthalmopathy and Graves' hyperthyroidism. At the level of the study: Before any treatment was given, at initial diagnosis, peripheral blood was collected.

Sequenced input: peripheral blood. This receptor was obtained from an adult man with Graves' ophthalmopathy.

Here the CDR3 reads CASSSGRPNSPLHF. CDR3 DNA sequence: TGTGCCAGCAGTTCTGGAAGACCTAATTCACCCCTCCACTTT. V gene TRBV12-3 or TRBV12-4 combines with J gene TRBJ1-6; D call uncertain. With 4 bases removed from V and 6 bases from J, the gap between germline ends came to 10 bases. This CDR3 spans 14 amino acids.